Listed here is a single T cell receptor beta chain. Its cognate antigen is unknown. The ends lost 5 bases at V and 5 bases at J; junction bases unmatched: 9. The germline gives CDR1 SGHVS, CDR2 FQNEAQ. This CDR3 contains 16 residues. The data are from a study of shared clonotypes between healthy human individuals. Study results and caveats: Clonotypes which were not shared had lower generation probabilities than clonotypes that all four donors shared.

Naive CD4+ cells were CD45RA-selected; the remaining cells were memory. Repertoires were generated with immunoSEQ multiplex PCR, while TCRdb's copy carries only in-frame clones and drops some. The sample contains hundreds of thousands of clones, around 97% of which appear only once. The chain couples TRBV7-8 to TRBJ2-1, with 10 nucleotides matching TRBD2. The specimen was naive CD4+ T cells sorted from blood. As for subset: CD45RA+ positively selected. The TCR comes from a woman in her twenties or thirties in good health. The CDR3 region is CASSHQAGGGDNEQFF. The CDR3 DNA follows: TGTGCCAGCAGCCACCAAGCGGGAGGGGGTGACAATGAGCAGTTCTTC.